The rows below give T cell receptor beta chains drawn from one sample of a study of blood T cell repertoires in COVID-19. Sequencing was performed with immunoSEQ multiplex PCR; in TCRdb, only in-frame clones are kept and a portion is missing. The repertoire holds 350,000 to 450,000 clones, about 88% seen once, with under 3% in the top ten. Sequencing was done on a sample of peripheral blood. The receptors were sampled from a human donor in a cohort sampled during active COVID-19. Both conserved end residues are part of each CDR3. A D gene is named only where the DNA matches it firmly.

cdr3_aa,d_call,v_call,j_call
CASSLGRELAGTYNEQFF,TRBD2,TRBV7-8,TRBJ2-1
CASSYPGLGNTIYF,-,TRBV28,TRBJ1-3
CASSRGTGTEAFF,TRBD1,TRBV4-1,TRBJ1-1
CASSDNTETGSYNEQFF,-,TRBV6-1,TRBJ2-1
CASNPSSGLRNEQFF,-,TRBV2,TRBJ2-1
CASSRGQDQPQHF,TRBD1,TRBV27,TRBJ1-5
CASSEAFNRVNQPQHF,-,TRBV2,TRBJ1-5
CASSFGTGVSYNEQFF,TRBD1,TRBV5-6,TRBJ2-1
CASSPSFLLAGGHVEQFF,TRBD2,TRBV18,TRBJ2-1
CASSTPGQGNTIYF,TRBD1,TRBV5-4,TRBJ1-3
CASSGAGITDTQYF,TRBD2,TRBV5-4,TRBJ2-3
CASRPGLAGETQYF,TRBD2,TRBV7-9,TRBJ2-5
CASSRIDRVNGYTF,TRBD1,TRBV28,TRBJ1-2
CASSHVAGGNTEAFF,-,TRBV5-6,TRBJ1-1
CASMVDRGWTEAFF,TRBD1,TRBV19,TRBJ1-1
CASSLTPASGQGNGEAFF,TRBD1,TRBV7-4,TRBJ1-1
CASSQVSQRLYTF,-,TRBV4-2,TRBJ1-2
CAWSVGGSTEAFF,-,TRBV30,TRBJ1-1
CASSLEPGGGAFF,-,TRBV11-2,TRBJ1-1
CASSASGAFQETQYF,-,TRBV2,TRBJ2-5